This T cell receptor beta chain was sequenced for a study of T cell responses to AZD1222 COVID-19 vaccine. Study at large: Second doses that came at about 4 or about 12 weeks were put together. Regarding the study as a whole: With dominance at 160-218 and 743-854, vaccine-associated CD4 TCRs spanned spike. Baseline seropositives among AZD1222 recipients totaled only 5 to 7.

V dropped 0 bases and J dropped 7 bases, with 7 bases sitting between them. CDR1 is MNHEY, CDR2 SVGEGT, per germline. This CDR3 region has 13 residues. Notes on this clone: Its antigen is not identified.

Sequencing used immunoSEQ multiplex PCR; TCRdb keeps in-frame clones, though not all of them. The sample records tens of thousands of clones, 80% to 85% being singletons. The rearrangement joins TRBV6-2 or TRBV6-3 to TRBJ2-1; D unclear. The sample here was peripheral blood, taken on day 0 of AZD1222 vaccination. The sequence was obtained from an adult in good health. CDR3 region: CASSYSPENEQFF. The CDR3 coding sequence is TGTGCCAGCAGTTACTCCCCTGAAAATGAGCAGTTCTTC.